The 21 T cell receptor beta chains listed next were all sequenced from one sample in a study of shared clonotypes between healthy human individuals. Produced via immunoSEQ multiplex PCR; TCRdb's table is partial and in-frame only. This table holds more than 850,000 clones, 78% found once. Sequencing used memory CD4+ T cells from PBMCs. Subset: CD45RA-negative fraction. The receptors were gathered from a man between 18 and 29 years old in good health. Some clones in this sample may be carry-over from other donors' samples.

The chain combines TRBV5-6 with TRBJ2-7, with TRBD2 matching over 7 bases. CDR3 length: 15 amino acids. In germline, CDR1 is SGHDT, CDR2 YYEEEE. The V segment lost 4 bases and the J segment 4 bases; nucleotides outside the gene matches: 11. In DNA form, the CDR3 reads TGTGCCAGCAGCGCGGGGGTTTTTGGGGGATACGAGCAGTACTTC. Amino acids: CASSAGVFGGYEQYF.

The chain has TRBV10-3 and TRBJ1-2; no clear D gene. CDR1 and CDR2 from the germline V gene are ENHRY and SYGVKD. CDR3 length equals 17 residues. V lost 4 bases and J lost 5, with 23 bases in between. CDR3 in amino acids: CAISGPEGDTYLYGYTF. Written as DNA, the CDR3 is TGTGCCATCAGTGGGCCGGAGGGAGACACCTACCTTTATGGCTACACCTTC.

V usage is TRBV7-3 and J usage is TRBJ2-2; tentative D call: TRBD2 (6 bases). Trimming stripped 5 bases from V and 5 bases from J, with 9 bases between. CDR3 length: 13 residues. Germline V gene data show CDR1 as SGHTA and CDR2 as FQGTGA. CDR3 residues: CASSPAGTGELFF. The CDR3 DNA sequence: TGTGCCAGCAGCCCGGCGGGGACCGGGGAGCTGTTTTTT.

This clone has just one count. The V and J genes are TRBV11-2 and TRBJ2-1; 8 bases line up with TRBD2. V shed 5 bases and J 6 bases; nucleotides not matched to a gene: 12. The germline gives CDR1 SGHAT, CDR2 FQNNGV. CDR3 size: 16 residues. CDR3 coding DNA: TGTGCCAGCAGCAACGTACTAGCGGACCTCGTCAATGAGCAGTTCTTC. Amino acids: CASSNVLADLVNEQFF.

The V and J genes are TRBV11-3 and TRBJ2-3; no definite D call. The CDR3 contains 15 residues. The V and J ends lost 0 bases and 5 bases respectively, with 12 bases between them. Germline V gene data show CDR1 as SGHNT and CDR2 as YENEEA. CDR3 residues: CASSLDTLGGDTQYF. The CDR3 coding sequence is TGTGCCAGCAGCTTAGACACCCTGGGTGGAGATACGCAGTATTTT. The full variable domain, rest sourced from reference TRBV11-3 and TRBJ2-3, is EAGVVQSPRYKIIEKKQPVAFWCNPISGHNTLYWYLQNLGQGPELLIRYENEEAVDDSQLPKDRFSAERLKGVDSTLKIQPAELGDSAVYLCASSLDTLGGDTQYFGPGTRLTVL.

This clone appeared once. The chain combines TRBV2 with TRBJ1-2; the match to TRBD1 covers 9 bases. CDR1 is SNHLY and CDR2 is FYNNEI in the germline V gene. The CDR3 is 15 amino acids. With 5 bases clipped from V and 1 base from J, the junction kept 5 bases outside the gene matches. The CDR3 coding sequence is TGTGCCAGCAGTCAAGACAGGGGGGATAACTATGGCTACACCTTC. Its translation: CASSQDRGDNYGYTF.

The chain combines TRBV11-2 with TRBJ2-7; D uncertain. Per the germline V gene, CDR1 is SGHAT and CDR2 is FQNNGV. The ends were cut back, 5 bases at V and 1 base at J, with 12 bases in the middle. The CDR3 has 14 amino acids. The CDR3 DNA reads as TGTGCCAGCAGCGAAAATTCACTGTCCTACGAGCAGTACTTC. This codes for CASSENSLSYEQYF.

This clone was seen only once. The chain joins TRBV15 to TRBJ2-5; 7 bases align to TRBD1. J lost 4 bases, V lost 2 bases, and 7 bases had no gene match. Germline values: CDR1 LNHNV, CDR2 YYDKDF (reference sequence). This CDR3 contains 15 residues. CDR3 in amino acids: CATSRPQGQLETQYF. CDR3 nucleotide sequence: TGTGCCACCAGCAGACCACAGGGACAGTTAGAGACCCAGTACTTC.

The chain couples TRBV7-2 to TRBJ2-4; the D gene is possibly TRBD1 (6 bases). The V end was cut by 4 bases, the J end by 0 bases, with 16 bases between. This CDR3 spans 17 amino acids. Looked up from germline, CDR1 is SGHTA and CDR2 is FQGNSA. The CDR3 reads CASSSQTGPLAKNIQYF. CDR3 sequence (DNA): TGTGCCAGCAGCTCGCAGACAGGACCTCTAGCCAAAAACATTCAGTACTTC.

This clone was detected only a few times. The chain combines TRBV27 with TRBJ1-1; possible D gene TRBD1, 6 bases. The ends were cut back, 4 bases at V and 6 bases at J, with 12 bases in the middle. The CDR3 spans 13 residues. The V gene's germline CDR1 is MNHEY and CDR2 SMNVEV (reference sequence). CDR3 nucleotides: TGTGCCAGCAGTTCCGCAGACAGGCCTGAAGCTTTCTTT. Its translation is CASSSADRPEAFF.

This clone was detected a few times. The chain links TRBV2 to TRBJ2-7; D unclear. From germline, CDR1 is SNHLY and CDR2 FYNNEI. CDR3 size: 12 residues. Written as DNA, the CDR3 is TGTGCTTCTAACGCCCAGCCATACGAGCAGTACTTC. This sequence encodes CASNAQPYEQYF.

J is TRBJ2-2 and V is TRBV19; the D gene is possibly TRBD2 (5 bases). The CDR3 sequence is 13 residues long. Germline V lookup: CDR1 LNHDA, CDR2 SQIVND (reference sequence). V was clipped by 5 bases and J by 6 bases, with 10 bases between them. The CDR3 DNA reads TGTGCCAGTAGTCACTGGGAGCCCGGGGAGCTGTTTTTT. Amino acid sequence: CASSHWEPGELFF.

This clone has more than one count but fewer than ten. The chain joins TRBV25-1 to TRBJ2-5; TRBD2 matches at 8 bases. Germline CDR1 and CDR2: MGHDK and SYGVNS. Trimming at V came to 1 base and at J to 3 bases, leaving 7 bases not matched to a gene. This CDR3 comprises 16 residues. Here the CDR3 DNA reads TGTGCCAGCAGTGAATCCCCCCCGGGAGGGAAAGAGACCCAGTACTTC. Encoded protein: CASSESPPGGKETQYF. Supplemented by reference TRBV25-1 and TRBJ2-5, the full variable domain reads EADIYQTPRYLVIGTGKKITLECSQTMGHDKMYWYQQDPGMELHLIHYSYGVNSTEKGDLSSESTVSRIRTEHFPLTLESARPSHTSQYLCASSESPPGGKETQYFGPGTRLLVL.

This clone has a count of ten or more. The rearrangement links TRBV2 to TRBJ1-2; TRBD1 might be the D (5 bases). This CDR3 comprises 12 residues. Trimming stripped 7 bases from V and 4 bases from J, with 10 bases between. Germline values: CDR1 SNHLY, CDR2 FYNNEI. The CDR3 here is CASNRQGYGYTF. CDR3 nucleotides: TGTGCCAGCAATCGGCAGGGCTATGGCTACACCTTC.

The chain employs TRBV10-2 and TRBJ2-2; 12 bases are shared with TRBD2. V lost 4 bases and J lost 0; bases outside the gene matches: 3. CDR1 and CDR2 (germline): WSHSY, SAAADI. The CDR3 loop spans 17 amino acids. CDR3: CASSALAGGSNTGELFF. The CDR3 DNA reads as TGCGCCAGCAGTGCTCTAGCGGGAGGGTCGAACACCGGGGAGCTGTTTTTT.

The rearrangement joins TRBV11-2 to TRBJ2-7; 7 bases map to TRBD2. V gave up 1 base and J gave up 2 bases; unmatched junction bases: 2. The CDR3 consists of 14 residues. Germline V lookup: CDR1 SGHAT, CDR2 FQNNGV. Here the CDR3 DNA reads TGTGCCAGCAGCTTAGCCGGACTAGCCTACGAGCAGTACTTC. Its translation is CASSLAGLAYEQYF.

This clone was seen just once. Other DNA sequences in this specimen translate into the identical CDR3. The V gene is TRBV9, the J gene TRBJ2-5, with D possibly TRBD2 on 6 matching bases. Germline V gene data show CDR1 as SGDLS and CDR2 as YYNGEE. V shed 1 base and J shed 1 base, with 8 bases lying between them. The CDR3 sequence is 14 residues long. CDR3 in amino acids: CASSVRGSQETQYF. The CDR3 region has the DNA TGTGCCAGCAGCGTACGGGGGAGCCAAGAGACCCAGTACTTC.

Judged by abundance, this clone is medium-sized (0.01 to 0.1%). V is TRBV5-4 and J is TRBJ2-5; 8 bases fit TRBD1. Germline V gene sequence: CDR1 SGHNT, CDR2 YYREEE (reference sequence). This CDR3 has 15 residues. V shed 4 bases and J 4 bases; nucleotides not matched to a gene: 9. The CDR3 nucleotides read TGTGCCAGCAGCCCATGGACAGGGAACGGAGAGACCCAGTACTTC. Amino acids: CASSPWTGNGETQYF.

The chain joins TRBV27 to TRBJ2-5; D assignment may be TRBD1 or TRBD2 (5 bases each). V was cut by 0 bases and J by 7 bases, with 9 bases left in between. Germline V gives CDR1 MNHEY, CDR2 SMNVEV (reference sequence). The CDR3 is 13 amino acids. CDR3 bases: TGTGCCAGCAGTTTATCGAATGGGGGGACCCAGTACTTC. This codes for CASSLSNGGTQYF.

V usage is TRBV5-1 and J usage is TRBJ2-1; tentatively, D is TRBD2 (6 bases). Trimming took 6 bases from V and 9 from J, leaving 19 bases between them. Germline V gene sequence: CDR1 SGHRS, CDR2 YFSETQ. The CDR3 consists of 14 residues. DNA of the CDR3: TGCGCCAGCACACTCTTCGGGGGTGAGAGTGAGCAGTTCTTC. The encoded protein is CASTLFGGESEQFF.

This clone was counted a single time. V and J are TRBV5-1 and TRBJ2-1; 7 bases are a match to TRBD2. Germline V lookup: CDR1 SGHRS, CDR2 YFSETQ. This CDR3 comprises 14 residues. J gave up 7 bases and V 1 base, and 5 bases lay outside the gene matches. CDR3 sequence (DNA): TGCGCCAGCAGCTTGAAGCGGGGCGGAAATGAGCAGTTCTTC. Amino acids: CASSLKRGGNEQFF.